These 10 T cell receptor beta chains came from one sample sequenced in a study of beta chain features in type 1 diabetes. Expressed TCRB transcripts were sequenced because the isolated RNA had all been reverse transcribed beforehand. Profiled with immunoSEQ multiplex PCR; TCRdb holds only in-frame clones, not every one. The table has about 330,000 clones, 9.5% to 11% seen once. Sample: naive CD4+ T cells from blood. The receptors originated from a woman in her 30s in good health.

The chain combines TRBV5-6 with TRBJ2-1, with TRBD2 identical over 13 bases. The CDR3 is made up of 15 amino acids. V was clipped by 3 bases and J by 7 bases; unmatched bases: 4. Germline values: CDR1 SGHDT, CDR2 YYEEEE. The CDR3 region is CASSSSGLAGNEQFF. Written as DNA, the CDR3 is TGTGCCAGCAGCTCGTCGGGACTAGCGGGGAATGAGCAGTTCTTC.

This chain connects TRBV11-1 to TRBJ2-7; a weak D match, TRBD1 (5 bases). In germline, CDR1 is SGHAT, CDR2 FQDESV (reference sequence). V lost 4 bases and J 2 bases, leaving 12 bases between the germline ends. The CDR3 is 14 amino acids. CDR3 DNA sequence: TGTGCCAGCAGCTCCCCCAGGGATCCCTACGAGCAGTACTTC. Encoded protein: CASSSPRDPYEQYF.

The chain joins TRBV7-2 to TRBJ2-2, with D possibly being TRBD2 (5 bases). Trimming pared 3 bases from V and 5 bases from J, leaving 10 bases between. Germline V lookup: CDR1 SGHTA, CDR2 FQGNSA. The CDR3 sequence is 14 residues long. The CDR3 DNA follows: TGTGCCAGCAGCTTCGAGGGTTCTACCGGGGAGCTGTTTTTT. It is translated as CASSFEGSTGELFF.

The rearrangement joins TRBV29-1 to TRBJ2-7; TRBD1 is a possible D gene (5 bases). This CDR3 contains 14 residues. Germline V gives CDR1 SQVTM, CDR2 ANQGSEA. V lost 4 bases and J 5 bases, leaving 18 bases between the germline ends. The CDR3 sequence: CSVVGQGRYDEQYF. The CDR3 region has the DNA TGCAGCGTTGTGGGGCAGGGAAGGTACGACGAGCAGTACTTC.

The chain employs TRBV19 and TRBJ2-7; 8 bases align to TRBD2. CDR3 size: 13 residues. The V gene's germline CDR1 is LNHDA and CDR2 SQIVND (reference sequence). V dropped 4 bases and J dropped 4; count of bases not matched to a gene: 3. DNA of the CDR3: TGTGCCAGTAGTACTAGCGGGCTTTACGAGCAGTACTTC. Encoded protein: CASSTSGLYEQYF.

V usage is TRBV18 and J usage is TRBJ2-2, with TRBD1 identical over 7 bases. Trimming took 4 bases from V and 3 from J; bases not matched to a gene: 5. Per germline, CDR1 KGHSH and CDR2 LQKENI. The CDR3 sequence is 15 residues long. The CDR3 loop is CASSQGARDTGELFF. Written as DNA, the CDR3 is TGTGCCAGCTCACAGGGGGCGCGTGACACCGGGGAGCTGTTTTTT.

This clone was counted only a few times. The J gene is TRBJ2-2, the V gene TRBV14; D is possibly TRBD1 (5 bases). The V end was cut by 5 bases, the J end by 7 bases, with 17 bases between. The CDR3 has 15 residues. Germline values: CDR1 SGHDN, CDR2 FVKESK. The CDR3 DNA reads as TGTGCCAGCAGCTTCAGGACACCTCCGAACGGGGAGCTGTTTTTT. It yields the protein CASSFRTPPNGELFF.

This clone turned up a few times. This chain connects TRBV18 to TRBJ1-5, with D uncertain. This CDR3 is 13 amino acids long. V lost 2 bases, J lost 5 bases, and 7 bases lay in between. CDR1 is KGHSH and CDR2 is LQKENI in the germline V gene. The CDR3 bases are TGTGCCAGCTCACCAGAGACATATCAGCCCCAGCATTTT. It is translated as CASSPETYQPQHF.

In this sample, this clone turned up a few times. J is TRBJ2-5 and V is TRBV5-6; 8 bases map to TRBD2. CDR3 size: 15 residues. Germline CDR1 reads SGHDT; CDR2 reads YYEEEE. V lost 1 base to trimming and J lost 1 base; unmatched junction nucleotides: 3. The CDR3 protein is CASSLTGGPQETQYF. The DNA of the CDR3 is TGTGCCAGCAGCTTGACGGGAGGGCCCCAAGAGACCCAGTACTTC.

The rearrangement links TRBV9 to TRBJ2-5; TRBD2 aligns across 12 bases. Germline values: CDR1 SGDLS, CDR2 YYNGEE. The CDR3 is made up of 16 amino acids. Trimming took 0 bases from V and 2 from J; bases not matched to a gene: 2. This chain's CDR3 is CASSVGTSGIQETQYF. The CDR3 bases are TGTGCCAGCAGCGTAGGGACTAGCGGGATACAAGAGACCCAGTACTTC.